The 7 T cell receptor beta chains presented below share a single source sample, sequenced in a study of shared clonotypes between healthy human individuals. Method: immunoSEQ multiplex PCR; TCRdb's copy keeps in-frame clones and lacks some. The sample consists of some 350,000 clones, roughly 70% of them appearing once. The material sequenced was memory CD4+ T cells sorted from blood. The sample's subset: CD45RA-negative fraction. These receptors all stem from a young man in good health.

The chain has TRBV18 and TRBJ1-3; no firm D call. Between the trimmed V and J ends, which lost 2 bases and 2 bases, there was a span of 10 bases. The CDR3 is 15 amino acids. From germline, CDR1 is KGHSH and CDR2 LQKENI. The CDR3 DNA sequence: TGTGCCAGCTCACCAGGGTGGCGAACTGGAAACACCATATATTTT. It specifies CASSPGWRTGNTIYF.

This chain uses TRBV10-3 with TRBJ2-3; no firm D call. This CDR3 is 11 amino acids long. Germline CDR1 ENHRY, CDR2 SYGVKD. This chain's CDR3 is CATSHTDTQYF. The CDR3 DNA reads TGTGCTACCTCCCACACAGATACGCAGTATTTT.

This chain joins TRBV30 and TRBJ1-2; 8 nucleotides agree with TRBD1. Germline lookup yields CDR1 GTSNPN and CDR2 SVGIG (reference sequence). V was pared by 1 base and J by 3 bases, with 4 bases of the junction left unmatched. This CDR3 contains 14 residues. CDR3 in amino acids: CAWSGQGSHYGYTF. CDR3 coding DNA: TGTGCCTGGAGTGGACAGGGGAGCCACTATGGCTACACCTTC.

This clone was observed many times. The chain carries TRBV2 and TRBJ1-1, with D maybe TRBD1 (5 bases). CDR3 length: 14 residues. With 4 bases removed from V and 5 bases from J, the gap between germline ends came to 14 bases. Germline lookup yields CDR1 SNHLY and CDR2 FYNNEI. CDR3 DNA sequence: TGTGCCAGCAGTGTGGGGGGAGAGGTTACTGAAGCTTTCTTT. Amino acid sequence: CASSVGGEVTEAFF.

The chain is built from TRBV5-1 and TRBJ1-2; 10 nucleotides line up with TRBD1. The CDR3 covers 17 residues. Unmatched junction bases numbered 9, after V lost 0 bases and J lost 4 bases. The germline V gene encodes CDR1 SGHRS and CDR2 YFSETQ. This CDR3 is CASSLALLGQGTYGYTF. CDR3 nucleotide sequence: TGCGCCAGCAGCTTGGCACTATTGGGACAGGGGACCTATGGCTACACCTTC.

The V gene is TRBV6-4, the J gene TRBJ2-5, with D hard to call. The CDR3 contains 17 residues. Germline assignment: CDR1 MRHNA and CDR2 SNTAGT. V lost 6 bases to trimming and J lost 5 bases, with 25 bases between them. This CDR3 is CASRHPHDELSGETQYF. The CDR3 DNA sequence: TGTGCCAGCAGGCATCCTCATGACGAGTTATCCGGGGAGACCCAGTACTTC.

DNA of the CDR3: TGTGCCAGTGCGAGTGGGAGGGTGGAGACCCAGTACTTC. This translates into CASASGRVETQYF. This sequence joins TRBV19 and TRBJ2-5; 7 positions agree with TRBD2. The V gene's germline CDR1 is LNHDA and CDR2 SQIVND (reference sequence). Trimming cost V 8 bases and J 5 bases; bases outside gene matches: 8. This CDR3 is built from 13 residues.